These 25 T cell receptor beta chains share one sample of origin, sequenced in a study of blood T cells in healthy people across ages. A second PCR of roughly 6 to 12 cycles used a sample-barcoded 5' primer and a J-beta primer mix. In TCRdb, the 5' RACE reads were re-called with MiXCR into one record per CDR3 protein. The sample has fewer than 800,000 distinct CDR3 sequences; around 25% are singletons. The sample was also reused in another study, on T cells of mothers and their children.

The sequenced material came from blood. These receptors all come from a boy younger than 18 in good health.

This clonotype was seen a handful of times. CDR3 DNA sequence: TGCAGTGCTAGACCCTCGTTGGATACGCAGTATTTT. Its protein product is CSARPSLDTQYF. This rearrangement joins TRBV20-1 to TRBJ2-3; D is ambiguous. The CDR3 totals 12 residues. Trimming pared 2 bases from V and 6 bases from J, leaving 9 bases between. From germline, CDR1 is DFQATT and CDR2 SNEGSKA (reference sequence).

The chain couples TRBV7-9 to TRBJ1-1; TRBD1 might be the D (5 bases). The CDR3 sequence is 15 residues long. The V gene lost 4 bases and the J gene lost 2 bases, with 14 bases spanning the gap. CDR1 and CDR2 (germline): SEHNR, FQNEAQ (reference sequence). CDR3 region: CASSSKIGQNTEAFF. The CDR3 coding sequence is TGTGCCAGCAGCTCAAAGATCGGACAAAACACTGAAGCTTTCTTT.

The chain is built from TRBV7-8 and TRBJ2-1; tentative D call: TRBD2 (6 bases). Between the trimmed V and J ends, which lost 1 base and 2 bases, there was a span of 12 bases. The CDR3 contains 16 residues. Germline V lookup: CDR1 SGHVS, CDR2 FQNEAQ. This CDR3 is CASSLGLEGPYNEQFF. For the CDR3, the DNA is TGTGCCAGCAGCTTAGGGTTGGAGGGCCCCTACAATGAGCAGTTCTTC.

This chain connects TRBV12-3 or TRBV12-4 to TRBJ1-2; 9 bases agree with TRBD1. Trimming at V came to 1 base and at J to 5 bases, leaving 5 bases not matched to a gene. This CDR3 comprises 15 residues. The CDR3 spells CASSLGAGQGYGYTF. The CDR3 DNA reads as TGTGCCAGCAGTTTAGGAGCGGGACAGGGTTATGGCTACACCTTC.

The chain combines TRBV7-9 with TRBJ2-3; TRBD1 or TRBD2 may be the D gene (5 bases each). The V and J ends lost 5 bases and 4 bases respectively, with 13 bases between them. CDR1 and CDR2 (germline): SEHNR, FQNEAQ (reference sequence). This CDR3 is 14 amino acids long. CDR3 region: CASSPSEGPDTQYF. DNA for the CDR3: TGTGCCAGCAGCCCCTCAGAGGGGCCAGATACGCAGTATTTT.

The V call is TRBV6-1, the J call TRBJ2-5; 12 bases fit TRBD2. Trimming removed 6 bases from V and 2 bases from J; junction bases left unmatched: 16. This CDR3 has 19 amino acids. The germline V gene encodes CDR1 MNHNS and CDR2 SASEGT. CDR3 in amino acids: CASSRLAGVSVGPQETQYF. CDR3 bases: TGTGCCAGCAGCCGACTAGCGGGAGTTAGTGTGGGGCCACAAGAGACCCAGTACTTC.

This chain connects TRBV24-1 to TRBJ2-2, with 10 bases matching TRBD1. Unmatched junction bases numbered 0, after V lost 3 bases and J lost 6 bases. The CDR3 is 14 residues long. The germline CDR1 and CDR2 sequences are KGHDR and SFDVKD. DNA of the CDR3: TGTGCCACCAGTGATGGGACAGGGGCCGGGGAGCTGTTTTTT. Translation gives CATSDGTGAGELFF.

There are a few counts of this clonotype. V is TRBV7-2 and J is TRBJ2-5; D gene ambiguous. Judging by the DNA end, TRBJ2-7 fits better; the J call may be wrong. The CDR3 length is 14 residues. Germline V gene data show CDR1 as SGHTA and CDR2 as FQGNSA. Here the CDR3 reads CASSESAWAYEQYF. CDR3 DNA sequence: TGTGCCAGCAGCGAATCGGCCTGGGCCTACGAGCAGTACTTC.

This clonotype has a count of ten or more. The CDR3 spells CASSFGPSYEQYF. The CDR3 bases are TGTGCCAGCAGTTTTGGACCCTCCTACGAGCAGTACTTC. The rearrangement links TRBV12-3 or TRBV12-4 to TRBJ2-7; the D is unclear. The CDR3 runs to 13 residues. V was clipped by 3 bases and J by 0 bases, with 6 bases between them.

The chain recombines TRBV6-5 with TRBJ2-5; possibly TRBD1 or TRBD2 for D (5 bases each). The CDR3 is 14 amino acids. Trimming shortened V by 8 bases and J by 4 bases, and 17 bases separated the two germline ends. Germline values: CDR1 MNHEY, CDR2 SVGAGI. This CDR3 reads CASLSGQGGETQYF. The CDR3 DNA reads TGTGCCAGCTTATCGGGGCAGGGCGGAGAGACCCAGTACTTC.

The genes are TRBV20-1 and TRBJ2-5; D ambiguous. The CDR3 runs 13 residues. Germline assignment: CDR1 DFQATT and CDR2 SNEGSKA (reference sequence). Between the trimmed V and J ends, which lost 5 bases and 1 base, there was a span of 11 bases. The CDR3 DNA reads as TGCAGTGCTTCCCAGGTGCCCCAAGAGACCCAGTACTTC. This translates into CSASQVPQETQYF.

This clonotype was counted between two and nine times. The V gene is TRBV14, the J gene TRBJ2-7; either TRBD1 or TRBD2 may fit D (5 bases each). V was trimmed by 0 bases and J by 12 bases, leaving 15 bases between them. CDR3 length equals 13 residues. Germline CDR1 and CDR2: SGHDN and FVKESK. The CDR3, as DNA: TGTGCCAGCAGCCAAGACCGAGGGACGGAACGGTACTTC. It is translated as CASSQDRGTERYF.

The chain is built from TRBV5-1 and TRBJ2-5; TRBD1 matches at 7 bases. This CDR3 has 16 amino acids. Trimming cost V 3 bases and J 0 bases; bases outside gene matches: 8. Germline-derived CDR1 and CDR2 are SGHRS and YFSETQ. DNA for the CDR3: TGCGCCAGCAGCTCTCCATGGGACAGCTACCAAGAGACCCAGTACTTC. It yields the protein CASSSPWDSYQETQYF.

The V and J genes are TRBV27 and TRBJ1-6, with 8 bases matching TRBD1. V lost 5 bases to trimming and J lost 9 bases; unmatched junction nucleotides: 12. CDR3 length equals 16 residues. Germline V gives CDR1 MNHEY, CDR2 SMNVEV (reference sequence). CDR3 loop: CASSPDFGQGSSPLHF. The CDR3 nucleotides read TGTGCCAGCAGTCCTGACTTCGGACAGGGTAGTTCACCCCTCCACTTT.

This clonotype was counted only a few times. The CDR3 coding sequence is TGCGCCAGCAGCCTCGGGGGACAACTTAATGAAAAACTGTTTTTT. It yields the protein CASSLGGQLNEKLFF. The gene calls are TRBV5-1 and TRBJ1-4; maybe TRBD1 (6 bases). The V gene's germline CDR1 is SGHRS and CDR2 YFSETQ. This CDR3 has 15 amino acids. V lost 4 bases to trimming and J lost 4 bases, with 14 bases between them.

V is TRBV28 and J is TRBJ2-2, with unresolved D. This CDR3 has 11 amino acids. With 5 bases removed from V and 10 bases from J, the gap between germline ends came to 8 bases. Germline CDR1 reads MDHEN; CDR2 reads SYDVKM. CDR3 loop: CASSLSVELFF. The CDR3 DNA reads as TGTGCCAGCAGTCTTTCAGTGGAGCTGTTTTTT.

The table lists this clonotype with a few counts. Its ends do not fully match the called genes, so a read error is possible. This chain uses TRBV7-8 with TRBJ2-1, with TRBD2 matching 11 bases. The CDR3 is 18 amino acids. CDR1 is SGHVS and CDR2 is FQNEAQ in the germline V gene. As DNA, the CDR3 is TGTGCCAGCAACTTAGTTAGGCTAGCGGGAGGAAAATACAATGAGCAGTTCTTC. Translation gives CASNLVRLAGGKYNEQFF.

The gene calls are TRBV14 and TRBJ2-5; TRBD2 might be the D (7 bases). Trimming took off 9 bases at V and 5 bases at J, with 13 bases between the two ends. The CDR3 runs 12 residues. Germline lookup yields CDR1 SGHDN and CDR2 FVKESK. In DNA form, the CDR3 reads TGTGCCAGAAGGGGGGGCGATGAGACCCAGTACTTC. This sequence encodes CARRGGDETQYF.

The V and J genes are TRBV29-1 and TRBJ2-5, with TRBD1 matching over 7 bases. The CDR3 contains 13 residues. CDR1 is SQVTM and CDR2 is ANQGSEA in the germline V gene. Trimming removed 4 bases from V and 9 bases from J; junction bases left unmatched: 11. The CDR3 sequence: CSVVKTGTVSQYF. CDR3 coding DNA: TGCAGCGTTGTTAAGACAGGGACGGTGTCCCAGTACTTC.

This clonotype was seen a handful of times. This chain links TRBV4-1 with TRBJ1-6, with TRBD1 matching 7 bases. The CDR3 extends over 15 amino acids. The ends lost 4 bases at V and 3 bases at J; junction bases unmatched: 3. The germline V gene has CDR1 MGHRA and CDR2 YSYEKL. CDR3 in DNA: TGCGCCAGCAGCCTGCGGGACAGCTATAATTCACCCCTCCACTTT. It codes for CASSLRDSYNSPLHF.

CDR3 sequence (DNA): TGTGCCAGCAGTGAGCGGCCTATTAGCAATCAGCCCCAGCATTTT. It specifies CASSERPISNQPQHF. The chain uses TRBV6-1 and TRBJ1-5; D gene ambiguous. The CDR3 extends over 15 amino acids. CDR1 MNHNS and CDR2 SASEGT come from the germline V gene. The V end was cut by 3 bases, the J end by 0 bases, with 9 bases between.

CDR3 nucleotides: TGTGCCAGCAGCTTAGAATGGGGTCAGCCCCAGCATTTT. Encoded protein: CASSLEWGQPQHF. This rearrangement joins TRBV7-2 to TRBJ1-5; no reliable D call. This CDR3 region has 13 residues. The V end lost 1 base, the J end lost 6 bases, and 7 bases lay between the germline ends. Germline V gene data show CDR1 as SGHTA and CDR2 as FQGNSA. Drawing the rest from reference TRBV7-2 and TRBJ1-5, the complete variable domain is GAGVSQSPSNKVTEKGKDVELRCDPISGHTALYWYRQSLGQGLEFLIYFQGNSAPDKSGLPSDRFSAERTGGSVSTLTIQRTQQEDSAVYLCASSLEWGQPQHFGDGTRLSIL.

In this sample, this clonotype turned up a few times. This chain links TRBV11-3 with TRBJ2-1, with D perhaps matching TRBD2 (5 bases). The ends were cut back, 5 bases at V and 8 bases at J, with 16 bases in the middle. CDR3 size: 14 residues. Germline CDR1 is SGHNT and CDR2 is YENEEA. The DNA for the CDR3 is TGTGCCAGCAGCCCCGGACTCTCTCGGGATGAGCAGTTCTTC. Protein product: CASSPGLSRDEQFF.

This clonotype was observed a handful of times. The CDR3 DNA sequence: TGTGCCAGCAGCTTACCGGGACTAGCGGGGAAGGTCGGGACCCAGTACTTC. It yields the protein CASSLPGLAGKVGTQYF. The chain links TRBV7-2 to TRBJ2-5, with 13 bases that match TRBD2. The V segment lost 2 bases and the J segment 7 bases; nucleotides outside the gene matches: 10. This CDR3 contains 17 residues. Germline V gives CDR1 SGHTA, CDR2 FQGNSA.

This chain uses TRBV29-1 with TRBJ2-2; 8 bases align to TRBD2. V was pared by 8 bases and J by 0 bases, with 14 bases of the junction left unmatched. This CDR3 region has 17 residues. Germline V gene lookup returns CDR1 SQVTM and CDR2 ANQGSEA. The DNA of the CDR3 is TGCAGCCGCGTGACCGCGGGAGGCCACACGAACACCGGGGAGCTGTTTTTT. It yields the protein CSRVTAGGHTNTGELFF.